This T cell receptor beta chain stems from a study of low-dose radiotherapy and immunotherapy resistance in tumors (dated by TCRdb to the early 2020s). General notes on the study: Patients in Cohort 1 were given 0.5 Gy per fraction every 2 weeks, and the prescribed total PTV dose was 6.5 Gy. Patients were given nivolumab as a 240 mg flat dose every two weeks and ipilimumab at 1 mg/kg every six weeks, with both drugs delivered intravenously. Aspirin 300 mg was taken orally once daily by patients for four cycles, starting on cycle 1 day 1. Patients in Cohort 2 were given 1 Gy per fraction every two weeks, for a total of 13 Gy across 26 weeks. Cyclophosphamide 200 mg/m2 was given intravenously every two weeks, one day before each radiation and immunotherapy administration. Randomization of trial participants into treatment groups was not performed. Eight patients were included in the translational analysis, namely three from the first dose cohort plus the first five from the second dose cohort.

The time point label, read with the paper, signifies: after trial treatment. Sample treatment or condition, as interpreted from the label and publication: LDRT plus nivolumab, ipilimumab, low-dose cyclophosphamide and aspirin (RACIN trial). The donors took part in RACIN, a single-arm, phase I, dose-escalation trial that combined nivolumab, ipilimumab, aspirin, low-dose cyclophosphamide and low-dose radiotherapy. Patients with advanced, TIL-negative solid tumors were considered eligible. Spanning cysteine to phenylalanine, the CDR3 consists of 15 amino acids. Only the CDR3 DNA is retained, 45 bases long and in frame from the first base. The germline V gene sets CDR1 to KGHSH and CDR2 to LQKENI. V and J are trimmed by 6 bases and 5 bases, and the gene matches miss 9 bases of the junction. At least ten counts were recorded for this clonotype. It lacks a known antigen. Qualities for individual bases were not recorded, and no much larger clone is one base off.

Sequenced using an Illumina HiSeq 2500. First-strand cDNA was synthesized with Superscript III and a set of TRAV- and TRBV-specific primers, covering both TCRalpha and TCRbeta chains. TCRs were amplified for about 18 PCR cycles with Phusion, using a constant-region primer paired with the adapter attached to the V primers. The isolated mRNA was amplified using the MessageAmp II aRNA Amplification Kit, with in vitro transcription performed for about 15 hours at 37 degrees C. The Dynabeads mRNA DIRECT Purification Kit was used to isolate the mRNA for TCR sequencing. Indexed Illumina adapters were added in a second Phusion PCR of approximately 25 cycles, after which AMPure XP beads were used to purify the products. The paper's processing steps were these. Custom Perl scripts were used to pool TCR sequences that encoded the same protein, to remove out-of-frame sequences, and to calculate the abundance of each clonotype. The analysis excluded TCR sequences that were supported by just one read. The metrics used to describe the repertoires included Shannon entropy, Gini index, clonality, richness, and the frequency of TCRs shared between repertoires. In-frame beta chains were kept once TCRdb had trimmed the public reads at Q25 with fastp and called clones with MiXCR. When rows share a CDR3 protein, they turn into one entry using the most common DNA and genes. These V and J calls are TCRdb output, not the study's own analysis. In this sample the table shows approximately 100,000 distinct CDR3 sequences, roughly 20% of which occur a single time. Roughly 4.3% of the sample rests with the top ten.

Sample: PBMCs, taken after low-dose radiotherapy plus immunotherapy. The V and J genes are TRBV18 and TRBJ2-5, and TRBD1 matches 10 of the central bases. The clonotype comes from a male donor with prostate cancer. At the DNA level, the sequence is TGTGCCAGCTCCTCTGCGACAGGGGGCTTGGAGACCCAGTACTTC. This encodes CASSSATGGLETQYF.